A single sample is the source of the 18 T cell receptor beta chains below, sequenced in a study of cytomegalovirus exposure and HLA in healthy donors. It was with 60 Vbeta and 13 Jbeta primers that the PCR ran. Some clones are missing from TCRdb's copy, which holds only in-frame ones; the method was immunoSEQ multiplex PCR. The data show over 45,000 clones, approximately 80% seen once. Sequenced input: PBMCs. The receptors originated from a female donor in good health and CMV-seronegative.

The chain recombines TRBV19 with TRBJ1-2; D uncertain. The CDR3 covers 12 residues. CDR1 is LNHDA and CDR2 is SQIVND in the germline V gene (reference sequence). The V and J ends lost 3 bases and 5 bases respectively, with 7 bases between them. In DNA, the CDR3 is TGTGCCAGTAGTATTAGCGAGTATGGCTACACCTTC. Its translation is CASSISEYGYTF.

The rearrangement uses TRBV7-8 and TRBJ2-1; 7 positions match TRBD2. This CDR3 is built from 16 residues. V shed 1 base and J 2 bases; nucleotides not matched to a gene: 5. Germline CDR1 and CDR2: SGHVS and FQNEAQ. This chain's CDR3 is CASSLVRLAAYNEQFF. CDR3 nucleotide sequence: TGTGCCAGCAGCTTAGTACGGCTAGCGGCCTACAATGAGCAGTTCTTC.

The rearrangement uses TRBV6-1 and TRBJ2-5; 7 bases agree with TRBD1. The V segment lost 3 bases and the J segment 5 bases; nucleotides outside the gene matches: 6. CDR3 length: 14 residues. Per germline, CDR1 MNHNS and CDR2 SASEGT. The DNA for the CDR3 is TGTGCCAGCAGTGAGCAACAGGGGTGGGAGACCCAGTACTTC. Translating gives CASSEQQGWETQYF.

This clone was recorded only once. The chain recombines TRBV18 with TRBJ1-6, with 7 nucleotides matching TRBD1. J gave up 8 bases and V 0 bases, and 13 bases lay outside the gene matches. The CDR3 runs 18 residues. Germline lookup yields CDR1 KGHSH and CDR2 LQKENI. The CDR3 region is CASSPPGRQGSSDSPLHF. The CDR3 nucleotides read TGTGCCAGCTCACCACCCGGGAGACAGGGTTCCTCGGATTCACCCCTCCACTTT. The full variable domain, with the rest looked up from reference TRBV18 and TRBJ1-6, is NAGVMQNPRHLVRRRGQEARLRCSPMKGHSHVYWYRQLPEEGLKFMVYLQKENIIDESGMPKERFSAEFPKEGPSILRIQQVVRGDSAAYFCASSPPGRQGSSDSPLHFGNGTRLTVT.

The chain employs TRBV4-1 and TRBJ1-1, with a possible D match to TRBD1 (6 bases). The CDR3 is 12 residues long. Trimming cost V 5 bases and J 5 bases, with 9 bases left between them. Germline V lookup: CDR1 MGHRA, CDR2 YSYEKL. The CDR3 loop reads CASSETGTEAFF. As DNA, the CDR3 is TGCGCCAGCAGCGAGACAGGAACTGAAGCTTTCTTT.

The rearrangement links TRBV9 to TRBJ2-1; D uncertain. Trimming left V 0 bases short and J 6 bases short, with 7 bases between. Looked up from germline, CDR1 is SGDLS and CDR2 is YYNGEE. This CDR3 spans 13 amino acids. In DNA, the CDR3 is TGTGCCAGCAGCGTAGGAGCATCCAATGAGCAGTTCTTC. Translating it yields CASSVGASNEQFF.

J is TRBJ2-7 and V is TRBV11-2, with D possibly TRBD1 on 6 matching bases. Trimming removed 5 bases from V and 3 bases from J, with 17 bases in between. The CDR3 length is 15 residues. Germline CDR1 reads SGHAT; CDR2 reads FQNNGV. For the CDR3, the DNA is TGTGCCAGCAGCCTCCAGGCAGGGGACAACTACGAGCAGTACTTC. This codes for CASSLQAGDNYEQYF. The complete variable domain, with remaining parts taken from reference TRBV11-2 and TRBJ2-7, reads EAGVAQSPRYKIIEKRQSVAFWCNPISGHATLYWYQQILGQGPKLLIQFQNNGVVDDSQLPKDRFSAERLKGVDSTLKIQPAKLEDSAVYLCASSLQAGDNYEQYFGPGTRLTVT.

The rearrangement uses TRBV5-6 and TRBJ2-7; D not certain. This CDR3 is built from 15 residues. The V and J ends lost 1 base and 3 bases respectively, with 14 bases between them. Germline V gene data show CDR1 as SGHDT and CDR2 as YYEEEE. CDR3 sequence reads: CASSLRNSRNYEQYF. As DNA, the CDR3 is TGTGCCAGCAGCTTGCGCAACAGCCGAAACTACGAGCAGTACTTC.

This rearrangement joins TRBV15 to TRBJ2-1; D remains unclear. CDR3 length: 17 residues. V lost 3 bases, J lost 5 bases, and 20 bases lay in between. Germline CDR1 reads LNHNV; CDR2 reads YYDKDF (reference sequence). In DNA form, the CDR3 reads TGTGCCACCAGCAGGATAAGAACTGCAAACCCCAACAATGAGCAGTTCTTC. Translation gives CATSRIRTANPNNEQFF.

The chain combines TRBV9 with TRBJ1-3; the match to TRBD1 covers 8 bases. V was clipped by 3 bases and J by 3 bases; unmatched bases: 8. The CDR3 has 16 residues. CDR1 is SGDLS and CDR2 is YYNGEE in the germline V gene. CDR3 region: CASSDRDRPFGNTIYF. The CDR3 region has the DNA TGTGCCAGCAGCGACCGGGACAGGCCTTTTGGAAACACCATATATTTT.

The chain carries TRBV7-9 and TRBJ1-2; possibly TRBD1 for D (5 bases). V was trimmed by 6 bases and J by 7 bases, leaving 18 bases between them. The CDR3 spans 14 residues. The germline CDR1 and CDR2 sequences are SEHNR and FQNEAQ (reference sequence). This chain's CDR3 is CASSFDQPGGGYTF. CDR3 coding DNA: TGTGCCAGCAGTTTCGACCAACCGGGGGGTGGCTACACCTTC.

The chain carries TRBV5-6 and TRBJ2-5; D perhaps matches TRBD1 (6 bases). The CDR3 is 14 amino acids. Between the trimmed V and J ends, which lost 2 bases and 5 bases, there was a span of 13 bases. Germline-derived CDR1 and CDR2 are SGHDT and YYEEEE. CDR3 protein: CASSFLGGAETQYF. The DNA for the CDR3 is TGTGCCAGCAGCTTCCTAGGGGGAGCGGAGACCCAGTACTTC. Complete variable domain (other parts from reference TRBV5-6 and TRBJ2-5): DAGVTQSPTHLIKTRGQQVTLRCSPKSGHDTVSWYQQALGQGPQFIFQYYEEEERQRGNFPDRFSGHQFPNYSSELNVNALLLGDSALYLCASSFLGGAETQYFGPGTRLLVL.

The chain carries TRBV18 and TRBJ1-2; a possible D gene is TRBD1 (6 bases). This CDR3 has 15 amino acids. V was pared by 3 bases and J by 8 bases, with 19 bases between. CDR1 and CDR2 (germline): KGHSH, LQKENI. The CDR3 loop is CASSPTVGAGGGYTF. The CDR3 DNA sequence: TGTGCCAGCTCACCGACCGTGGGGGCGGGAGGAGGCTACACCTTC.

This clone turned up a few times. This chain joins TRBV7-8 and TRBJ1-1, with 8 bases fitting TRBD1. The CDR3 is made up of 16 amino acids. Germline V CDR1 and CDR2: SGHVS, FQNEAQ. V shed 5 bases and J 4 bases; nucleotides not matched to a gene: 12. CDR3 bases: TGTGCCAGCAGCACAGGCGCCGGGACAGGATTCACTGAAGCTTTCTTT. Its translation is CASSTGAGTGFTEAFF.

The chain joins TRBV30 to TRBJ2-7, with TRBD1 matching 10 bases. The junction had 12 bases not matched to a gene; V was cut back by 2 bases and J by 2 bases. The CDR3 covers 17 residues. Germline CDR1 and CDR2: GTSNPN and SVGIG (reference sequence). CDR3 region: CAWSHNPGTGVPYEQYF. CDR3 bases: TGTGCCTGGAGTCATAACCCCGGGACAGGGGTCCCCTACGAGCAGTACTTC.

The rearrangement links TRBV6-5 to TRBJ1-1, with D possibly being TRBD1 (6 bases). Trimming shortened V by 6 bases and J by 6 bases, and 14 bases separated the two germline ends. Per germline, CDR1 MNHEY and CDR2 SVGAGI. There are 13 residues in the CDR3. CDR3 in DNA: TGTGCCAGCAGGAGAGGGGGATCGGCTGAAGCTTTCTTT. Translation gives CASRRGGSAEAFF.

This sequence joins TRBV27 and TRBJ1-1; 8 bases fit TRBD1. CDR3 length equals 14 residues. The germline V gene encodes CDR1 MNHEY and CDR2 SMNVEV (reference sequence). V lost 4 bases to trimming and J lost 4 bases; unmatched junction nucleotides: 5. The CDR3 reads CASSYRGSSTEAFF. In DNA form, the CDR3 reads TGTGCCAGCAGTTACAGGGGGAGCAGCACTGAAGCTTTCTTT.

The chain couples TRBV6-1 to TRBJ1-3; D ambiguous. The CDR3 runs to 12 residues. V gave up 6 bases and J gave up 5 bases, with 8 bases separating them. Germline V gene data show CDR1 as MNHNS and CDR2 as SASEGT. The chain's CDR3 is CASSADRNTIYF. The DNA of the CDR3 is TGTGCCAGCAGCGCAGACAGAAACACCATATATTTT.